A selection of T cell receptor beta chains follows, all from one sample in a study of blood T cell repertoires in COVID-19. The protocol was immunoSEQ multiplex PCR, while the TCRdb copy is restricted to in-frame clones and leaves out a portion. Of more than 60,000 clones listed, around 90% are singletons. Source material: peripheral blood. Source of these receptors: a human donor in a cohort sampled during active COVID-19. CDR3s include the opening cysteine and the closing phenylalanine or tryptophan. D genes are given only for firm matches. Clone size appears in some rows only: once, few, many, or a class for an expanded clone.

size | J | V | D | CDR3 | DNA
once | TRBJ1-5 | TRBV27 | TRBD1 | CASSLSAGGRNQPQHF | TGTGCCAGCAGTTTGTCGGCAGGGGGCCGGAATCAGCCCCAGCATTTT
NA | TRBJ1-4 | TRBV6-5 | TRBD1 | CASRATQTGGRLFF | TGTGCCAGCAGAGCCACCCAGACAGGGGGAAGGCTGTTTTTT
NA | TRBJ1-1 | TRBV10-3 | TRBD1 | CAISESYRGIQSAFF | TGTGCCATCAGTGAGTCGTACAGGGGTATCCAGTCAGCTTTCTTT
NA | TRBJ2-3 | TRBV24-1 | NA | CATSAADTQYF | TGTGCCACCAGTGCAGCAGATACGCAGTATTTT
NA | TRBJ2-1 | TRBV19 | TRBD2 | CASSRTSGVFIEQFF | TGTGCCAGTAGCCGGACTAGCGGGGTATTCATTGAGCAGTTCTTC
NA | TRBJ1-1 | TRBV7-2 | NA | CASSLTTVNTEAFF | TGTGCCAGCAGCCTGACGACAGTGAACACTGAAGCTTTCTTT
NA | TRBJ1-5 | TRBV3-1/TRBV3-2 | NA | CASSHKGGISGIQPQHF | TGTGCCAGCAGTCACAAGGGAGGGATATCGGGCATTCAGCCCCAGCATTTT
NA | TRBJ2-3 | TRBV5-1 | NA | CASRAQRTDTQYF | TGCGCCAGCAGGGCACAGCGCACAGATACGCAGTATTTT
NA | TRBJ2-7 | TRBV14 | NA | CASSAPRLRYEQYF | TGTGCCAGCAGCGCACCACGTTTGCGCTACGAGCAGTACTTC
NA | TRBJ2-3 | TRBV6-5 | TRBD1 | CASSRDSYTDTQYF | TGTGCCAGCAGTAGGGACAGTTACACAGATACGCAGTATTTT
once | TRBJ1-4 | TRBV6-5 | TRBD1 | CASLRGQGAGEKLFF | TGTGCCAGTCTACGGGGACAGGGGGCTGGCGAAAAACTGTTTTTT
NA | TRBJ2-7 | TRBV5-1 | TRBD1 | CASSLLGSSGRTKGASYEQYF | TGCGCCAGCAGCTTGCTGGGTTCGTCAGGGCGAACCAAGGGGGCCTCCTACGAGCAGTACTTC
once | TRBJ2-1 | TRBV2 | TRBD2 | CASSLGLGGDNEQFF | TGTGCCAGCAGCTTAGGACTAGGAGGGGACAATGAGCAGTTCTTC
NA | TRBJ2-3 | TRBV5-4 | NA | CASSLDVQGADTQYF | TGTGCCAGCAGCTTGGACGTTCAAGGGGCAGATACGCAGTATTTT
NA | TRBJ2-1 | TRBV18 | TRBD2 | CASSLSGTSIAEQFF | TGTGCCAGCTCACTTTCCGGGACTAGCATTGCTGAGCAGTTCTTC
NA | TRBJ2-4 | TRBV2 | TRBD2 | CASSGGGQGLAKNIQYF | TGTGCCAGCAGTGGGGGAGGGCAGGGACTAGCCAAAAACATTCAGTACTTC
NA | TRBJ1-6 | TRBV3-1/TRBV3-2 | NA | CASSQDSGNSPLHF | TGTGCCAGCAGCCAAGATTCTGGCAATTCACCCCTCCACTTT
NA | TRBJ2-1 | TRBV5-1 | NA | CASSLGDTYNEQFF | TGCGCCAGCAGCTTGGGGGACACCTACAATGAGCAGTTCTTC
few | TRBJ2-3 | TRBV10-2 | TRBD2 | CASMGSGSGLAGSDTQYF | TGCGCCAGCATGGGGAGCGGCTCAGGACTAGCGGGGTCGGATACGCAGTATTTT
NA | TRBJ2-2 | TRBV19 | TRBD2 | CASIVAGGRTGELFF | TGTGCCAGTATTGTTGCGGGGGGGCGGACCGGGGAGCTGTTTTTT
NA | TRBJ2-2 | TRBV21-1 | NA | CASSKPRRRANTGELFF | TGTGCCAGCAGCAAGCCTCGGAGGCGGGCAAACACCGGGGAGCTGTTTTTT
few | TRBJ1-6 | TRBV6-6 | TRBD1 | CASRPETGTGNSPLHF | TGTGCCAGCAGGCCTGAAACCGGGACAGGGAATTCACCCCTCCACTTT
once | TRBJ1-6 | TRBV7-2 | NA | CASSLDKGVNSPLHF | TGTGCCAGCAGCTTAGATAAGGGGGTCAATTCACCCCTCCACTTT
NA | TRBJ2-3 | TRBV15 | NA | CATSRDYSGGADTQYF | TGTGCCACCAGCAGAGATTATTCGGGGGGCGCAGATACGCAGTATTTT
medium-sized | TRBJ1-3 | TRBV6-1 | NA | CASSEATGSGNTIYF | TGTGCCAGCAGTGAAGCGACCGGGTCTGGAAACACCATATATTTT
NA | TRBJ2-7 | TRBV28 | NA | CASSPQGSYEQYF | TGTGCCAGCAGCCCCCAGGGTTCCTACGAGCAGTACTTC
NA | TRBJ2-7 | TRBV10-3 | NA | CAISDGTYEQYF | TGTGCCATCAGTGACGGTACCTACGAGCAGTACTTC
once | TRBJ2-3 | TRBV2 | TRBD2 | CASSEGVAGSWDTQYF | TGTGCCAGCAGTGAGGGGGTAGCGGGATCATGGGATACGCAGTATTTT
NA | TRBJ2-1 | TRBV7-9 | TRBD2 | CASSLVRGGSYNEQFF | TGTGCCAGCAGCTTGGTACGGGGGGGCTCCTACAATGAGCAGTTCTTC
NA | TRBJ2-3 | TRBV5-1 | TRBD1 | CASSSGGTASTDTQYF | TGCGCCAGCAGCTCAGGTGGGACAGCTAGCACAGATACGCAGTATTTT
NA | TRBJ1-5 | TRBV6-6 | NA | CASSYPEVDQPQHF | TGTGCCAGCAGTTACCCAGAGGTTGATCAGCCCCAGCATTTT
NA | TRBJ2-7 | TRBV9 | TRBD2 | CASSTGTTLPSYEQYF | TGTGCCAGCAGCACCGGGACTACACTCCCTTCCTACGAGCAGTACTTC
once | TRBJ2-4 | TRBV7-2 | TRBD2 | CASSSPPGLAGAIGIQYF | TGTGCCAGCAGCTCACCCCCGGGACTAGCGGGAGCAATAGGCATTCAGTACTTC